This T cell receptor beta chain was retrieved from a study of technical replicates of blood from a handful of donors. TCRdb keeps only in-frame clones here, not all; method: immunoSEQ multiplex PCR. Of 65,000 to 70,000 clones in the sample, over 80% were seen once. CDR3 length equals 14 residues. Trimming removed 5 bases from V and 1 base from J, with 11 bases in between. Per the germline V gene, CDR1 is PRHDT and CDR2 is FYEKMQ (reference sequence). This chain connects TRBV13 to TRBJ1-1; no clear D gene. The origin of this receptor is a human donor in good health. Some clones in this sample may be carry-over from other donors' samples. The source material was PBMCs. The CDR3 sequence: CASSPAGENTEAFF. CDR3 sequence (DNA): TGTGCCAGCAGCCCGGCGGGCGAGAACACTGAAGCTTTCTTT.